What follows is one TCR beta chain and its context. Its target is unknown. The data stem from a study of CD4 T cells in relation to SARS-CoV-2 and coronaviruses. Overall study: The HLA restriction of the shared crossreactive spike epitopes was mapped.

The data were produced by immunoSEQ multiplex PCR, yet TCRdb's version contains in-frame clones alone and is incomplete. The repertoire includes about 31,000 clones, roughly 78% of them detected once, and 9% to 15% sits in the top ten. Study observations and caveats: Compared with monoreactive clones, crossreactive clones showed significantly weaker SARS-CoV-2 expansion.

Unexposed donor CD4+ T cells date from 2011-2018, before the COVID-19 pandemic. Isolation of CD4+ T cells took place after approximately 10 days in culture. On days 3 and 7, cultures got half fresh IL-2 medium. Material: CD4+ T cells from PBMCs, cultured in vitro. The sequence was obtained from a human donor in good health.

Here the CDR3 DNA reads TGCAGCGTCTACGATTCCTCTGGGTGGAACTATGGCTACACCTTC. The encoded protein is CSVYDSSGWNYGYTF. J is TRBJ1-2 and V is TRBV29-1, with D unclear. From germline, CDR1 is SQVTM and CDR2 ANQGSEA. The CDR3 totals 15 residues. V lost 6 bases to trimming and J lost 2 bases, with 19 bases between them.